The 15 T cell receptor beta chains in this list originate from one sample, sequenced in a study of T cell responses to AZD1222 COVID-19 vaccine. TCRdb's copy holds only in-frame clones and misses some; the assay was immunoSEQ multiplex PCR. The data contain 50,000 to 65,000 clones, around 90% of them seen just once; the ten biggest clones take up approximately 14%. This sample comprised peripheral blood, obtained 28 days after the second AZD1222 dose. Receptors were obtained from an adult who received the AZD1222 COVID-19 vaccine.

The chain links TRBV3-1 (or the pseudogene TRBV3-2) to TRBJ1-2; 7 bases are shared with TRBD1. After removal of 8 bases from V and 2 bases from J, the junction contained 5 bases not matched to a gene. The CDR3 extends over 13 amino acids. The germline V gene has CDR1 LGHDT and CDR2 YNNKEL (reference sequence). The CDR3: CASAGQQNYGYTF. Written as DNA, the CDR3 is TGTGCCAGCGCGGGACAGCAGAACTATGGCTACACCTTC.

This sequence joins TRBV30 and TRBJ2-2, with D perhaps matching TRBD2 (6 bases). V shed 2 bases and J shed 5 bases, with 15 bases lying between them. This CDR3 has 15 amino acids. Germline assignment: CDR1 GTSNPN and CDR2 SVGIG (reference sequence). CDR3 protein: CAWSPLSRGTGELFF. CDR3 sequence (DNA): TGTGCCTGGAGTCCCCTGTCTCGGGGGACCGGGGAGCTGTTTTTT.

This clone was found a few times. The chain combines TRBV29-1 with TRBJ2-3; 8 nucleotides agree with TRBD2. The ends lost 7 bases at V and 9 bases at J; junction bases unmatched: 18. The CDR3 sequence is 15 residues long. The germline V gene has CDR1 SQVTM and CDR2 ANQGSEA. CDR3 amino acids: CSAPAVAGAGGTQYF. The CDR3 DNA reads TGCAGCGCCCCGGCCGTAGCGGGTGCGGGGGGCACGCAGTATTTT.

The V call is TRBV2, the J call TRBJ2-7, with D tentatively TRBD2 (6 bases). V was pared by 6 bases and J by 2 bases, with 14 bases between. Germline V CDR1 and CDR2: SNHLY, FYNNEI. CDR3 length: 14 residues. The CDR3 is CASSPGLPPYEQYF. The CDR3 DNA reads TGTGCCAGCAGCCCGGGACTTCCTCCCTACGAGCAGTACTTC.

Details on this clone: One end of the junction varies from germline; a read error may be responsible. The chain couples TRBV19 to TRBJ2-1, with D possibly being TRBD1 (6 bases). CDR1 and CDR2 from the germline V gene are LNHDA and SQIVND (reference sequence). The CDR3 covers 11 residues. The CDR3 here is CASSTEDSLLF. CDR3 DNA: TGTGCCAGTAGTACGGAGGACAGCCTGCTCTTC.

The chain joins TRBV5-1 to TRBJ2-2; the D is unclear. Germline V gives CDR1 SGHRS, CDR2 YFSETQ. Between the trimmed V and J ends, which lost 0 bases and 1 base, there was a span of 7 bases. The CDR3 has 15 amino acids. CDR3 protein: CASSLVTGNTGELFF. The CDR3 nucleotides read TGCGCCAGCAGCTTGGTTACTGGGAACACCGGGGAGCTGTTTTTT.

This chain links TRBV5-1 with TRBJ2-5; TRBD2 matches 12 bases. CDR1 is SGHRS and CDR2 is YFSETQ in the germline V gene. The CDR3 consists of 16 residues. The V gene end was trimmed by 3 bases and the J gene end by 5 bases; junction bases not matched to a gene: 8. The CDR3 spells CASSWKTSGSEETQYF. CDR3 coding DNA: TGCGCCAGCAGCTGGAAGACTAGCGGGAGCGAGGAGACCCAGTACTTC.

The chain joins TRBV5-1 to TRBJ2-2, with 9 bases that match TRBD2. The germline gives CDR1 SGHRS, CDR2 YFSETQ. CDR3 length: 17 residues. J was trimmed by 6 bases and V by 2 bases; bases with no gene match: 11. This CDR3 is CASSFSTPGLASGELFF. Written as DNA, the CDR3 is TGCGCCAGCAGCTTCAGCACCCCGGGACTAGCATCCGGGGAGCTGTTTTTT.

This clone has a single count. The chain links TRBV15 to TRBJ1-2; D is unresolved. Germline V CDR1 and CDR2: LNHNV, YYDKDF (reference sequence). The CDR3 has 13 residues. V was trimmed by 3 bases and J by 7 bases, leaving 12 bases between them. The CDR3 sequence: CATSRDLTAGYTF. The CDR3 coding sequence is TGTGCCACCAGCAGGGACCTGACGGCTGGCTACACCTTC.

This sequence joins TRBV30 and TRBJ2-2; unclear D gene. Trimming stripped 0 bases from V and 4 bases from J, with 6 bases between. Per germline, CDR1 GTSNPN and CDR2 SVGIG (reference sequence). The CDR3 consists of 13 residues. The CDR3 sequence: CAWSVQLTGELFF. The CDR3 nucleotides read TGTGCCTGGAGTGTGCAGCTCACCGGGGAGCTGTTTTTT.

The J gene is TRBJ2-7, the V gene TRBV5-1; 7 nucleotides match TRBD1. The ends lost 4 bases at V and 7 bases at J; junction bases unmatched: 8. The CDR3 is 13 amino acids. Germline V gene sequence: CDR1 SGHRS, CDR2 YFSETQ. CDR3 nucleotide sequence: TGCGCCAGCAGCGGTAGGGGGCGAAGGGAGCAGTACTTC. Its translation is CASSGRGRREQYF.

The chain links TRBV29-1 to TRBJ2-7; D remains unclear. Trimming stripped 6 bases from V and 7 bases from J, with 19 bases between. The CDR3 has 13 amino acids. The V gene's germline CDR1 is SQVTM and CDR2 ANQGSEA. The DNA of the CDR3 is TGCAGCGTGGGCTTGCCTCGGTCGGTGGAGCAGTACTTC. It translates to CSVGLPRSVEQYF.

In DNA, the CDR3 is TGTGCCAGCAGTGGGGACGGTTATGGCTACACCTTC. Its translation is CASSGDGYGYTF. The chain couples TRBV12-3 or TRBV12-4 to TRBJ1-2, with D maybe TRBD1 (5 bases). V dropped 5 bases and J dropped 5 bases, with 9 bases sitting between them. There are 12 residues in the CDR3.

V usage is TRBV7-9 and J usage is TRBJ2-7; 7 positions match TRBD1. CDR1 is SEHNR, CDR2 FQNEAQ, per germline (reference sequence). V lost 5 bases and J lost 3; bases outside the gene matches: 7. The CDR3 loop spans 14 amino acids. In nucleotides, the CDR3 is TGTGCCAGCAGCCACGGACAGGCAAGCTACGAGCAGTACTTC. Protein sequence: CASSHGQASYEQYF.

A single count supports this clone. The chain links TRBV27 to TRBJ1-5; D is unclear. This CDR3 contains 17 residues. CDR1 is MNHEY, CDR2 SMNVEV, per germline (reference sequence). Between the trimmed V and J ends, which lost 3 bases and 1 base, there was a span of 16 bases. The CDR3 coding sequence is TGTGCCAGCAGTTTTTTAAGGGCTGGATTAAGCAATCAGCCCCAGCATTTT. As protein: CASSFLRAGLSNQPQHF.